A selection of T cell receptor beta chains follows, all from one sample in a study of T cell responses to AZD1222 COVID-19 vaccine. Here immunoSEQ multiplex PCR was the method, and the copy in TCRdb shows in-frame clones only, minus some. The repertoire has about 180,000 clones, 88% of them found once; the top ten carry 6% to 8.5%. Sample: peripheral blood, taken on day 0 of AZD1222 vaccination. The receptor source for this set is an adult in good health. Both conserved end residues are part of each CDR3. Fields, in order: D gene, clone size, J gene, V gene, CDR3 DNA, CDR3 protein. D genes are given only for firm matches. Only some rows state a clone size, as once, few, many or a class for expanded clones.

>TRBD2|NA|TRBJ2-7|TRBV15
TGTGCCACCAGCGTTAATTCGGGAGGGCCGTCCTACGAGCAGTACTTC
CATSVNSGGPSYEQYF
>TRBD1|NA|TRBJ1-6|TRBV9
TGTGCCAGCAGCGCCCATCGGGACAGGCCCAACAATTCACCCCTCCACTTT
CASSAHRDRPNNSPLHF
>NA|NA|TRBJ1-3|TRBV4-1
TGCGCCAGCAGCGGAGTTATGGGTGGAAACACCATATATTTT
CASSGVMGGNTIYF
>NA|NA|TRBJ1-2|TRBV5-1
TGCGCCAGCAGCGGGGACCCTAACTATGGCTACACCTTC
CASSGDPNYGYTF
>TRBD1|NA|TRBJ1-1|TRBV7-9
TGTGCCAGCAGCTTAGTTAGGACAGGGGACACTGAAGCTTTCTTT
CASSLVRTGDTEAFF
>TRBD2|NA|TRBJ2-7|TRBV28
TGTGCCAGCAGTTCCCTAGCGGGTTACGAGCAGTACTTC
CASSSLAGYEQYF
>NA|NA|TRBJ1-5|TRBV5-6
TGTGCCAGCAGCTTGGCCGGAATTTATAGCAATCAGCCCCAGCATTTT
CASSLAGIYSNQPQHF
>NA|NA|TRBJ2-3|TRBV14
TGTGCCAGCAGCCAAGGGCGCGATACGCAGTATTTT
CASSQGRDTQYF
>NA|NA|TRBJ1-4|TRBV19
TGTGCCAGTACCCTCCAGGGTATTGGCGAAAAACTGTTTTTT
CASTLQGIGEKLFF
>NA|NA|TRBJ2-3|TRBV9
TGTGCCAGCAGCGTAGGGGGGACCCGGGGGAGCACAGATACGCAGTATTTT
CASSVGGTRGSTDTQYF
>NA|once|TRBJ1-5|TRBV20-1
TGCAGTGCTAGTATAGATCAGCCCCAGCATTTT
CSASIDQPQHF
>TRBD2|NA|TRBJ2-7|TRBV7-2
TGTGCCAGCAGCCTTAGCGGGGGCCAGTACGAGCAGTACTTC
CASSLSGGQYEQYF